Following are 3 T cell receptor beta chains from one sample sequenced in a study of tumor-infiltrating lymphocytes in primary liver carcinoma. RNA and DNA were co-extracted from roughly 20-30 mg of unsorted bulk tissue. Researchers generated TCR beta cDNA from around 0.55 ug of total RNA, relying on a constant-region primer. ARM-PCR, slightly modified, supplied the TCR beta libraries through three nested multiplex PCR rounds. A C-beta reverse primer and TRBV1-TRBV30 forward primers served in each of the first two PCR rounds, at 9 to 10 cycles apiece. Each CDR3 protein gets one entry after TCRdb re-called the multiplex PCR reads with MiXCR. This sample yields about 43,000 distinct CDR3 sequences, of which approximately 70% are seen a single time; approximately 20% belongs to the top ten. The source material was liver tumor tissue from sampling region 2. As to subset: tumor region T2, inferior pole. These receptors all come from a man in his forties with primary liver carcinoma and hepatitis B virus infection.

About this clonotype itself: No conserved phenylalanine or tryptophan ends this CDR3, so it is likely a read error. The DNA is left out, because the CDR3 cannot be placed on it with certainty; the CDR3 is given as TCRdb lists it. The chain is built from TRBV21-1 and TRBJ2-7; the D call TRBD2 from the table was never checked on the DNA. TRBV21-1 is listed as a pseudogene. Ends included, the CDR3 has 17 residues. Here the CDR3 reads CASSKESGGGGADEQYL.

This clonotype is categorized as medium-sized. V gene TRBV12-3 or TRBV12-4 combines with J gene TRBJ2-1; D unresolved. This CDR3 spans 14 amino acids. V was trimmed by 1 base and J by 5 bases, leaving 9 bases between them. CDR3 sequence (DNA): TGTGCCAGCAGTTTAGGCTCAGTTGACAATGAGCAGTTCTTC. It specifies CASSLGSVDNEQFF.

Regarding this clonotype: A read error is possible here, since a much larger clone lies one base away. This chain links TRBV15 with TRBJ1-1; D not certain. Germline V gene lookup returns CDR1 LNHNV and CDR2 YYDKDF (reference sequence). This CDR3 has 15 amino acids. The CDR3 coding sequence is TGTGCCACCAACAGAGGAGGTACGGGGAGCACTGAAGCTTTCTTT. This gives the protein CATNRGGTGSTEAFF.